These 20 T cell receptor beta chains originate from one sample sequenced in a study of graft-versus-host responses after intestinal transplantation. TCRdb's copy holds only in-frame clones and misses some; the assay was immunoSEQ multiplex PCR. The profile shows roughly 20,000 clones, approximately 40% of them singletons. There were 200,000 CFSE-labeled responder cells plated together with 200,000 irradiated, violet-dye-labeled stimulator cells. The sample in question was alloreactive CD8+ T cells from a mixed lymphocyte reaction culture, obtained before transplantation. Subset given: CFSE-low proliferating T cells sorted from approximately 6-day pre-transplant mixed lymphocyte reaction (GvH or HvG direction). The source of these receptors is a human patient who was an organ donor for intestinal transplantation.

This clone was observed a handful of times. This specimen includes other DNA sequences encoding the same CDR3. The chain joins TRBV6-5 to TRBJ2-5, with no clear D. In germline, CDR1 is MNHEY, CDR2 SVGAGI. Deletions cut 6 bases from V and 0 bases from J, with 14 bases between. The CDR3 runs to 15 residues. The CDR3 nucleotides are TGTGCCAGCAGCGAGACCGGCGTGTACCAAGAGACCCAGTACTTC. Translating gives CASSETGVYQETQYF.

CDR3 sequence: CASSLGDTEAFF. The DNA of the CDR3 is TGTGCCAGCAGCTTGGGGGACACTGAAGCTTTCTTT. This chain joins TRBV5-4 and TRBJ1-1; no clear D. V gave up 0 bases and J gave up 3 bases, with 3 bases separating them. This CDR3 is 12 amino acids long. The germline V gene has CDR1 SGHNT and CDR2 YYREEE (reference sequence).

This clone was picked up a small number of times. The genes are TRBV28 and TRBJ2-5; 13 positions agree with TRBD2. The germline gives CDR1 MDHEN, CDR2 SYDVKM. CDR3 length equals 16 residues. The trim removed 4 bases at V and 4 bases at J, leaving 6 bases unmatched. The CDR3 sequence: CASSSGLAGAGETQYF. The CDR3 coding sequence is TGTGCCAGCAGTTCCGGACTAGCGGGAGCAGGAGAGACCCAGTACTTC.

The rearrangement links TRBV4-3 to TRBJ2-7; a weak D match, TRBD1 (6 bases). CDR1 is LGHNA, CDR2 YSLEER, per germline. The ends were cut back, 1 base at V and 6 bases at J, with 10 bases in the middle. The CDR3 contains 13 residues. CDR3 nucleotide sequence: TGCGCCAGCAGCCAAGTAGGGGGTTTCGAGCAGTACTTC. Its translation is CASSQVGGFEQYF.

The rearrangement uses TRBV19 and TRBJ1-2; D is uncertain. Trimming took off 3 bases at V and 3 bases at J, with 8 bases between the two ends. Per the germline V gene, CDR1 is LNHDA and CDR2 is SQIVND (reference sequence). The CDR3 is made up of 13 amino acids. CDR3 sequence: CASSIVGDYGYTF. The CDR3 DNA sequence: TGTGCCAGTAGTATCGTCGGTGACTATGGCTACACCTTC.

V usage is TRBV25-1 and J usage is TRBJ2-7; maybe TRBD2 (5 bases). V lost 1 base to trimming and J lost 5 bases, with 9 bases between them. Germline assignment: CDR1 MGHDK and CDR2 SYGVNS. This CDR3 comprises 13 residues. This CDR3 is CASSELGSDEQYF. The CDR3 region has the DNA TGTGCCAGCAGTGAATTGGGTAGCGACGAGCAGTACTTC.

This chain joins TRBV2 and TRBJ1-2; D not certain. The CDR3 totals 16 residues. Germline CDR1 is SNHLY and CDR2 is FYNNEI. V was shortened by 3 bases and J by 1 base, with 15 bases between the two germline ends. The CDR3 sequence is CASSDDGEKFNYGYTF. The CDR3 coding sequence is TGTGCCAGCAGTGATGATGGGGAGAAATTTAACTATGGCTACACCTTC. Full variable domain (missing parts from reference TRBV2 and TRBJ1-2): EPEVTQTPSHQVTQMGQEVILRCVPISNHLYFYWYRQILGQKVEFLVSFYNNEISEKSEIFDDQFSVERPDGSNFTLKIRSTKLEDSAMYFCASSDDGEKFNYGYTFGSGTRLTVV.

The chain combines TRBV28 with TRBJ2-7, with D tentatively TRBD1 (6 bases). The germline gives CDR1 MDHEN, CDR2 SYDVKM. The CDR3 spans 16 residues. The V end was cut by 6 bases, the J end by 3 bases, with 21 bases between. CDR3 region: CASRKTNYRDHYEQYF. The DNA for the CDR3 is TGTGCCAGCAGGAAAACAAACTACAGGGACCACTACGAGCAGTACTTC.

The chain has TRBV19 and TRBJ2-3; 7 nucleotides line up with TRBD2. Germline loops: CDR1 LNHDA, CDR2 SQIVND (reference sequence). With V trimmed by 7 bases and J by 9 bases, 19 bases remained unmatched. The CDR3 runs to 16 residues. CDR3 nucleotides: TGTGCCAGTACCACATACCAGCGGGGTCCCCGAGGGACGCAGTATTTT. This gives the protein CASTTYQRGPRGTQYF. Supplemented by reference TRBV19 and TRBJ2-3, the full variable domain reads DGGITQSPKYLFRKEGQNVTLSCEQNLNHDAMYWYRQDPGQGLRLIYYSQIVNDFQKGDIAEGYSVSREKKESFPLTVTSAQKNPTAFYLCASTTYQRGPRGTQYFGPGTRLTVL.

The chain joins TRBV10-3 to TRBJ1-2; D perhaps matches TRBD1 (6 bases). The CDR3 is made up of 13 amino acids. The germline V gene encodes CDR1 ENHRY and CDR2 SYGVKD. V was trimmed by 4 bases and J by 3 bases, leaving 9 bases between them. CDR3 in DNA: TGTGCCATCAGTGCGGACAGTTACTATGGCTACACCTTC. This gives the protein CAISADSYYGYTF.

The sample holds one count of this clone. The chain combines TRBV10-1 with TRBJ2-7; D is possibly TRBD1 (5 bases). Looked up from germline, CDR1 is WNHNN and CDR2 is SYGVQD (reference sequence). The CDR3 covers 13 residues. V lost 0 bases, J lost 7 bases, and 10 bases lay in between. CDR3 sequence reads: CASSESFQGEQYF. The CDR3 bases are TGCGCCAGCAGTGAGTCTTTTCAGGGAGAGCAGTACTTC.

Remarks on this clone: At the DNA level, this CDR3 is encoded by other sequences in the same sample as well. The V and J genes are TRBV4-1 and TRBJ2-1; D is undetermined. The CDR3 has 12 residues. Germline CDR1 MGHRA, CDR2 YSYEKL. V lost 0 bases, J lost 6 bases, and 3 bases lay in between. Here the CDR3 DNA reads TGCGCCAGCAGCCAAGATGGCAATGAGCAGTTCTTC. Protein product: CASSQDGNEQFF.

The rearrangement links TRBV7-4 to TRBJ1-1; D gene uncertain. V lost 2 bases and J 1 base, leaving 5 bases between the germline ends. The CDR3 runs to 13 residues. The germline V gene has CDR1 SGHVT and CDR2 SQSDAQ. Written as DNA, the CDR3 is TGTGCCAGCAGCTTACGGGAGAACACTGAAGCTTTCTTT. Translation: CASSLRENTEAFF.

This clone was observed a few times. The J gene is TRBJ1-5, the V gene TRBV6-1, with D tentatively TRBD1 (6 bases). This CDR3 spans 12 amino acids. Looked up from germline, CDR1 is MNHNS and CDR2 is SASEGT. The V gene lost 5 bases and the J gene lost 10 bases, with 12 bases spanning the gap. CDR3 region: CASSKGVIPQHF. The CDR3 DNA reads TGTGCCAGCAGTAAGGGGGTTATTCCCCAGCATTTT.

This clone has a handful of counts. The CDR3 is CASSGETGNPYEQYF. The CDR3 coding sequence is TGTGCCAGCAGCGGGGAGACAGGGAATCCCTACGAGCAGTACTTC. The J gene is TRBJ2-7, the V gene TRBV5-6; TRBD1 matches at 7 bases. Trimming removed 4 bases from V and 2 bases from J; junction bases left unmatched: 9. Germline values: CDR1 SGHDT, CDR2 YYEEEE. This CDR3 region has 15 residues.

A few counts support this clone. The chain joins TRBV28 to TRBJ2-3; tentative D call: TRBD2 (5 bases). CDR1 and CDR2 from the germline V gene are MDHEN and SYDVKM. Trimming cost V 1 base and J 2 bases, with 7 bases left between them. The CDR3 spans 14 residues. Here the CDR3 DNA reads TGTGCCAGCAGTTTATACGGACTCACAGATACGCAGTATTTT. Amino acids: CASSLYGLTDTQYF.

In this sample, this clone turned up a few times. V gene TRBV28 combines with J gene TRBJ2-7; the D gene is possibly TRBD2 (6 bases). Trimming took 4 bases from V and 4 from J, leaving 8 bases between them. This CDR3 region has 12 residues. Looked up from germline, CDR1 is MDHEN and CDR2 is SYDVKM. CDR3 bases: TGTGCCAGCAGTTATGGAGGGTACGAGCAGTACTTC. Translation gives CASSYGGYEQYF.

This clone is termed medium-sized. The chain has TRBV10-3 and TRBJ2-7, with 7 nucleotides matching TRBD1. Germline values: CDR1 ENHRY, CDR2 SYGVKD. Trimming took 2 bases from V and 7 from J; bases not matched to a gene: 11. The CDR3 length is 15 residues. The CDR3 spells CAISEGIQGFGEQYF. CDR3 bases: TGTGCCATCAGTGAGGGGATACAGGGGTTTGGTGAGCAGTACTTC.

There are a few counts of this clone. This sequence joins TRBV5-5 and TRBJ2-5; tentatively, D is TRBD1 (5 bases). Germline V gene sequence: CDR1 SGHKS, CDR2 YYEKEE (reference sequence). There are 15 residues in the CDR3. V was shortened by 4 bases and J by 0 bases, with 13 bases between the two germline ends. The CDR3 here is CASSVGQGNQETQYF. The CDR3 DNA follows: TGTGCCAGCAGCGTCGGGCAGGGCAACCAAGAGACCCAGTACTTC.

This chain links TRBV4-1 with TRBJ2-7; 9 positions match TRBD2. Germline V gene sequence: CDR1 MGHRA, CDR2 YSYEKL. CDR3 length equals 16 residues. Losses at the gene ends were 0 bases for V and 2 bases for J; bases not matched to a gene: 5. The CDR3 is CASSQDRIAGAYEQYF. CDR3 in DNA: TGCGCCAGCAGCCAAGATCGGATAGCGGGAGCCTACGAGCAGTACTTC.